This T cell receptor (beta chain) was identified during a study of technical replicates of blood from a handful of donors. The protocol was immunoSEQ multiplex PCR, while the TCRdb copy is restricted to in-frame clones and leaves out a portion. The table has over 70,000 clones, around 97% seen once; the top ten hold around 0.22%. V was clipped by 4 bases and J by 3 bases; unmatched bases: 5. This CDR3 contains 15 residues. Looked up from germline, CDR1 is LNHDA and CDR2 is SQIVND (reference sequence). This chain joins TRBV19 and TRBJ2-7, with TRBD2 identical over 11 bases. The sample was T cells isolated from PBMCs. This TCR derives from a human donor in good health. The DNA of the CDR3 is TGTGCCAGTAGTACGACTAGCGGGGCCTACTACGAGCAGTACTTC. As protein: CASSTTSGAYYEQYF.